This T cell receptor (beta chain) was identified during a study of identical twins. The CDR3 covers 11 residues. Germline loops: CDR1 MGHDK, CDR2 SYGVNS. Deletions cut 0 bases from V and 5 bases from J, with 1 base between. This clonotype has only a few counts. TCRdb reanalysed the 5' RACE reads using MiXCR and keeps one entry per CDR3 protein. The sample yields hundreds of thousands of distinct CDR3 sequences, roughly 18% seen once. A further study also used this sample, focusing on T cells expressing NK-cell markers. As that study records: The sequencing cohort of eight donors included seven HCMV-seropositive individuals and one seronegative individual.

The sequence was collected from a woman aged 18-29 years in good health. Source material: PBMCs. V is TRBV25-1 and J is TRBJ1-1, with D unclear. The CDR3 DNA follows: TGTGCCAGCAGTGAATATACTGAAGCTTTCTTT. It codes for CASSEYTEAFF.